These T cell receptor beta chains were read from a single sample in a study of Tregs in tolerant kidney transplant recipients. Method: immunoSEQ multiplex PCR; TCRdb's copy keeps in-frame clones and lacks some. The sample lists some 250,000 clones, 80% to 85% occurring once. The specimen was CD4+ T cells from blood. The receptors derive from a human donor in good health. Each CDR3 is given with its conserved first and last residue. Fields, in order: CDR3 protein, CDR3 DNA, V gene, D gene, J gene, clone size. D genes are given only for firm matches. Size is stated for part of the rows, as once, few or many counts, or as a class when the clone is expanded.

CDR3aa: CASSFSLLKGQPNRYGYTF
CDR3nt: TGTGCCAGCAGTTTCTCTCTTCTTAAAGGGCAGCCCAACCGCTATGGCTACACCTTC
v_gene: TRBV27
d_gene: .
j_gene: TRBJ1-2
abundance: .

CDR3aa: CASSYSQAYGYTF
CDR3nt: TGTGCCAGCAGTTACAGCCAGGCCTATGGCTACACCTTC
v_gene: TRBV6-5
d_gene: .
j_gene: TRBJ1-2
abundance: few

CDR3aa: CASSYWRGATNEKLFF
CDR3nt: TGTGCCAGCAGTTACTGGAGGGGGGCAACTAATGAAAAACTGTTTTTT
v_gene: TRBV6-6
d_gene: .
j_gene: TRBJ1-4
abundance: .

CDR3aa: CAWSALSGAEAFF
CDR3nt: TGTGCCTGGAGTGCCCTCAGCGGCGCTGAAGCTTTCTTT
v_gene: TRBV30
d_gene: .
j_gene: TRBJ1-1
abundance: .

CDR3aa: CASSFSGTGYEQYF
CDR3nt: TGTGCCAGCAGCTTTTCGGGAACCGGTTACGAGCAGTACTTC
v_gene: TRBV5-4
d_gene: .
j_gene: TRBJ2-7
abundance: once

CDR3aa: CASSFRQGATGELFF
CDR3nt: TGCGCCAGCAGCTTCCGACAGGGGGCGACCGGGGAGCTGTTTTTT
v_gene: TRBV5-1
d_gene: TRBD1
j_gene: TRBJ2-2
abundance: .

CDR3aa: CASSLARGSSGLNTGELFF
CDR3nt: TGCGCCAGCAGCTTGGCCCGGGGTTCTAGCGGGTTGAACACCGGGGAGCTGTTTTTT
v_gene: TRBV5-1
d_gene: TRBD2
j_gene: TRBJ2-2
abundance: once

CDR3aa: CASSLGRPDGEQYF
CDR3nt: TGCGCCAGCAGCTTGGGACGACCGGATGGAGAGCAGTACTTC
v_gene: TRBV5-1
d_gene: .
j_gene: TRBJ2-7
abundance: .

CDR3aa: CASSQEPGTDTQYF
CDR3nt: TGTGCCAGCAGCCAAGAACCGGGCACAGATACGCAGTATTTT
v_gene: TRBV4-2
d_gene: .
j_gene: TRBJ2-3
abundance: .

CDR3aa: CASSQVGRRSNQPQHF
CDR3nt: TGCGCCAGCAGCCAAGTTGGCAGGAGGAGCAATCAGCCCCAGCATTTT
v_gene: TRBV4-1
d_gene: .
j_gene: TRBJ1-5
abundance: .

CDR3aa: CASSPVETQYF
CDR3nt: TGTGCCAGCAGCCCCGTGGAGACCCAGTACTTC
v_gene: TRBV7-9
d_gene: .
j_gene: TRBJ2-5
abundance: .

CDR3aa: CASSALDSGANVLTF
CDR3nt: TGTGCCAGCAGCGCACTCGACTCTGGGGCCAACGTCCTGACTTTC
v_gene: TRBV14
d_gene: .
j_gene: TRBJ2-6
abundance: .

CDR3aa: CASRIGGWTEAFF
CDR3nt: TGTGCCAGCAGGATAGGGGGGTGGACTGAAGCTTTCTTT
v_gene: TRBV6-5
d_gene: .
j_gene: TRBJ1-1
abundance: .

CDR3aa: CASSPSHALAGNEQFF
CDR3nt: TGTGCCAGTAGTCCAAGTCATGCACTAGCGGGGAATGAGCAGTTCTTC
v_gene: TRBV19
d_gene: TRBD2
j_gene: TRBJ2-1
abundance: .

CDR3aa: CASSFRDRGEAFF
CDR3nt: TGTGCCAGCAGTTTCCGGGACAGGGGGGAAGCTTTCTTT
v_gene: TRBV6-5
d_gene: TRBD1
j_gene: TRBJ1-1
abundance: .

CDR3aa: CASSLALGFNSPLHF
CDR3nt: TGTGCCAGCAGCTTAGCCTTGGGATTTAATTCACCCCTCCACTTT
v_gene: TRBV7-2
d_gene: .
j_gene: TRBJ1-6
abundance: .

CDR3aa: CASSFEPLMIQKNTEAFF
CDR3nt: TGTGCCAGCAGCTTCGAACCCCTCATGATCCAAAAGAACACTGAAGCTTTCTTT
v_gene: TRBV13
d_gene: .
j_gene: TRBJ1-1
abundance: .

CDR3aa: CASSLGQRSTEAFF
CDR3nt: TGCGCCAGCAGCTTGGGACAGCGATCAACTGAAGCTTTCTTT
v_gene: TRBV5-1
d_gene: .
j_gene: TRBJ1-1
abundance: few

CDR3aa: CASSAYRGRLSTNEKLFF
CDR3nt: TGTGCCAGCAGCGCATACAGGGGGCGGTTGTCGACTAATGAAAAACTGTTTTTT
v_gene: TRBV7-8
d_gene: TRBD1
j_gene: TRBJ1-4
abundance: .

CDR3aa: CASSLFRDSGNTIYF
CDR3nt: TGTGCCAGCAGCTTATTTAGGGACTCTGGAAACACCATATATTTT
v_gene: TRBV7-6
d_gene: .
j_gene: TRBJ1-3
abundance: .

CDR3aa: CASSLSQGYTGELFF
CDR3nt: TGTGCCAGCAGTTTATCACAGGGATACACCGGGGAGCTGTTTTTT
v_gene: TRBV28
d_gene: .
j_gene: TRBJ2-2
abundance: .

CDR3aa: CASSPVGQGTDTQYF
CDR3nt: TGTGCCAGCAGCCCGGTCGGACAGGGGACAGATACGCAGTATTTT
v_gene: TRBV7-3
d_gene: TRBD1
j_gene: TRBJ2-3
abundance: .

CDR3aa: CASSLSSWSGRPTDTQYF
CDR3nt: TGTGCCAGCAGTTTATCCTCATGGAGCGGGAGGCCGACAGATACGCAGTATTTT
v_gene: TRBV28
d_gene: TRBD2
j_gene: TRBJ2-3
abundance: .

CDR3aa: CAWSGDTNTEAFF
CDR3nt: TGTGCCTGGAGTGGGGACACGAACACTGAAGCTTTCTTT
v_gene: TRBV30
d_gene: .
j_gene: TRBJ1-1
abundance: .

CDR3aa: CASSPAWGSEQYF
CDR3nt: TGTGCCAGCAGCCCTGCGTGGGGTTCAGAGCAGTACTTC
v_gene: TRBV7-9
d_gene: .
j_gene: TRBJ2-7
abundance: .

CDR3aa: CASSQAGLGEPGAQYF
CDR3nt: TGCGCCAGCAGCCAAGCGGGACTAGGGGAGCCAGGGGCGCAGTATTTT
v_gene: TRBV4-1
d_gene: TRBD2
j_gene: TRBJ2-3
abundance: .